These 5 T cell receptor beta chains were all obtained from the same sample, sequenced in a study of chemoradiotherapy in HPV16-positive cancers. Sequencing was performed with immunoSEQ multiplex PCR; in TCRdb, only in-frame clones are kept and a portion is missing. The sample shows 8,400 or so clones, approximately 71% of them seen only once. This sample was obtained from a patient who underwent chemoradiotherapy. These receptors were collected from a human donor with HPV-associated anogenital cancer.

The V call is TRBV18, the J call TRBJ2-2; TRBD2 agrees at 10 bases. This CDR3 spans 15 amino acids. Germline assignment: CDR1 KGHSH and CDR2 LQKENI. J was trimmed by 6 bases and V by 3 bases; bases with no gene match: 4. CDR3 protein: CASSPLAGDAGELFF. The CDR3 DNA follows: TGTGCCAGCTCACCTCTAGCGGGGGACGCCGGGGAGCTGTTTTTT. Complete variable domain (other parts from reference TRBV18 and TRBJ2-2): NAGVMQNPRHLVRRRGQEARLRCSPMKGHSHVYWYRQLPEEGLKFMVYLQKENIIDESGMPKERFSAEFPKEGPSILRIQQVVRGDSAAYFCASSPLAGDAGELFFGEGSRLTVL.

The CDR3 region is CASSLKGLGTAIEKLFF. The CDR3 nucleotides are TGTGCCAGCAGCTTAAAGGGCCTCGGGACAGCAATCGAAAAACTGTTTTTT. The chain combines TRBV7-2 with TRBJ1-4, with 7 bases fitting TRBD1. Losses at the gene ends were 2 bases for V and 8 bases for J; bases not matched to a gene: 14. The CDR3 is 17 residues long. Germline CDR1 is SGHTA and CDR2 is FQGNSA.

The gene calls are TRBV19 and TRBJ2-6; 7 bases line up with TRBD1. In germline, CDR1 is LNHDA, CDR2 SQIVND (reference sequence). The J segment lost 3 bases and the V segment lost 5 bases, leaving 10 bases of the junction unmatched. The CDR3 is 17 amino acids. The CDR3 here is CASSPRGRGDGANVLTF. The CDR3 DNA follows: TGTGCCAGTAGTCCAAGGGGGCGTGGGGATGGGGCCAACGTCCTGACTTTC.

The chain uses TRBV11-2 and TRBJ2-1, with a possible D match to TRBD1 (6 bases). V was cut by 2 bases and J by 7 bases, with 12 bases left in between. This CDR3 region has 14 residues. Germline values: CDR1 SGHAT, CDR2 FQNNGV. CDR3 DNA: TGTGCCAGCAGCTTATTTAGGGGGATGAATGAGCAGTTCTTC. Amino acid sequence: CASSLFRGMNEQFF.

The CDR3 spells CAISGTSGGALDTQYF. CDR3 sequence (DNA): TGTGCCATCAGTGGGACTAGCGGGGGGGCACTAGATACGCAGTATTTT. The rearrangement uses TRBV10-3 and TRBJ2-3; TRBD2 matches at 15 bases. This CDR3 region has 16 residues. V dropped 4 bases and J dropped 5; count of bases not matched to a gene: 4. The V gene's germline CDR1 is ENHRY and CDR2 SYGVKD.